The 25 T cell receptor beta chains below were found in one sample sequenced in a study of long-term antiretroviral therapy in people with HIV. Survey-level immunoSEQ v3.0 assays were run. Clones were read by immunoSEQ multiplex PCR, and TCRdb kept only the in-frame ones, dropping some. The sample has tens of thousands of clones; around 84% are singletons. The specimen was unsorted PBMCs, collected 0.1 years before starting antiretroviral therapy. These receptors all come from a man between 18 and 29 years old with HIV.

The DNA of the CDR3 is TGTGCCAGCAGCAAAGTCCCTGGGGTTGGATATGGCTACACCTTC. Its translation is CASSKVPGVGYGYTF. This chain joins TRBV21-1 and TRBJ1-2. TRBV21-1 is annotated as a pseudogene. The CDR3 contains 15 residues.

The V gene is TRBV21-1, the J gene TRBJ1-1; the DNA was not compared with TRBD1, the D call given in the table. TRBV21-1 is noted as a pseudogene. The CDR3 contains 18 residues. For the CDR3, the DNA is TGTGCCAGCAGCCTCTTAGGGGGACAGGGGCTTCGAGGGACTGAAGCTTTCTTT. Protein: CASSLLGGQGLRGTEAFF.

The chain couples TRBV27 to TRBJ2-1, with 7 bases fitting TRBD2. The CDR3 runs to 17 residues. Germline V gene sequence: CDR1 MNHEY, CDR2 SMNVEV (reference sequence). With V trimmed by 4 bases and J by 6 bases, 15 bases remained unmatched. The CDR3 spells CASSSVGLGPGGNEQFF. In nucleotides, the CDR3 is TGTGCCAGCAGTTCCGTCGGGTTAGGACCGGGGGGCAATGAGCAGTTCTTC.

J is TRBJ1-5 and V is TRBV2, with D tentatively TRBD1 (5 bases). The CDR3 length is 14 residues. CDR1 is SNHLY, CDR2 FYNNEI, per germline. Trimming took 5 bases from V and 2 from J, leaving 10 bases between them. This chain's CDR3 is CASSTWGGNQPQHF. For the CDR3, the DNA is TGTGCCAGCAGTACTTGGGGCGGCAATCAGCCCCAGCATTTT.

This clone turned up a few times. This rearrangement joins TRBV6-1 to TRBJ1-5; D remains ambiguous. Trimming took 5 bases from V and 2 from J, leaving 7 bases between them. Germline values: CDR1 MNHNS, CDR2 SASEGT. This CDR3 is 13 amino acids long. The CDR3 region is CASSLFRNQPQHF. The CDR3 coding sequence is TGTGCCAGCAGTCTCTTCCGCAATCAGCCCCAGCATTTT.

This sequence joins TRBV5-1 and TRBJ1-2, with TRBD1 identical over 8 bases. V lost 4 bases, J lost 2 bases, and 4 bases stayed unmatched. Germline V CDR1 and CDR2: SGHRS, YFSETQ. The CDR3 loop spans 14 amino acids. The CDR3 DNA reads TGCGCCAGCAGCCCCAGACAGGGGAACTATGGCTACACCTTC. It translates to CASSPRQGNYGYTF.

This chain links TRBV29-1 with TRBJ2-7, with TRBD2 matching over 7 bases. This CDR3 has 13 amino acids. The junction had 10 bases not matched to a gene; V was cut back by 4 bases and J by 7 bases. Looked up from germline, CDR1 is SQVTM and CDR2 is ANQGSEA. CDR3 sequence (DNA): TGCAGCGTTGCTAGAGCGGGAAGGCGAGAGCAGTACTTC. Protein sequence: CSVARAGRREQYF.

The rearrangement uses TRBV7-9 and TRBJ2-2, with a weak D call TRBD2 (5 bases). Deletions cut 3 bases from V and 5 bases from J, with 7 bases between. CDR3 length: 13 amino acids. Germline V gene lookup returns CDR1 SEHNR and CDR2 FQNEAQ (reference sequence). This CDR3 is CASSFGGTGELFF. The CDR3 nucleotides read TGTGCCAGCAGCTTCGGAGGAACCGGGGAGCTGTTTTTT.

The chain employs TRBV9 and TRBJ2-2; 10 nucleotides agree with TRBD2. V was pared by 2 bases and J by 3 bases, with 4 bases of the junction left unmatched. The CDR3 is 16 amino acids. Per the germline V gene, CDR1 is SGDLS and CDR2 is YYNGEE. The CDR3, as DNA: TGTGCCAGCAGCGTGGCTAGCGGGGGCCACACCGGGGAGCTGTTTTTT. Its protein product is CASSVASGGHTGELFF.

V usage is TRBV9 and J usage is TRBJ2-7; weak D call: TRBD2 (6 bases). This CDR3 contains 12 residues. Germline values: CDR1 SGDLS, CDR2 YYNGEE. The ends were cut back, 7 bases at V and 5 bases at J, with 13 bases in the middle. CDR3 protein: CASGGPANEQYF. CDR3 nucleotide sequence: TGTGCCAGCGGAGGGCCGGCGAACGAGCAGTACTTC.

The CDR3: CASSSKARGTYEQYF. The CDR3 DNA reads TGTGCCAGCAGCTCCAAGGCGCGGGGGACCTACGAGCAGTACTTC. The gene calls are TRBV6-5 and TRBJ2-7; TRBD2 agrees at 7 bases. V trimming: 6 bases; J trimming: 2 bases; junction bases outside the gene matches: 10. The CDR3 is 15 amino acids. Germline values: CDR1 MNHEY, CDR2 SVGAGI.

V and J are TRBV5-1 and TRBJ2-7, with D possibly being TRBD1 or TRBD2 (6 bases each). CDR1 SGHRS and CDR2 YFSETQ come from the germline V gene. Between the trimmed V and J ends, which lost 0 bases and 3 bases, there was a span of 13 bases. CDR3 size: 15 residues. CDR3 DNA: TGCGCCAGCAGCTTGGCCGCGGGGACACACTACGAGCAGTACTTC. Its translation is CASSLAAGTHYEQYF.

This chain joins TRBV19 and TRBJ1-1; D call uncertain. Trimming took 4 bases from V and 0 from J, leaving 15 bases between them. The germline V gene has CDR1 LNHDA and CDR2 SQIVND (reference sequence). This CDR3 has 16 residues. CDR3 sequence (DNA): TGTGCCAGTAGTAAGACCCCTGACAAAATGAACACTGAAGCTTTCTTT. Translation gives CASSKTPDKMNTEAFF.

This clone is a singleton in its sample. This chain connects TRBV7-9 to TRBJ2-3, with D tentatively TRBD1 (5 bases). From germline, CDR1 is SEHNR and CDR2 FQNEAQ (reference sequence). This CDR3 has 15 amino acids. V was pared by 5 bases and J by 0 bases, with 12 bases between. For the CDR3, the DNA is TGTGCCAGCAGCCAGGACACAACAAGCACAGATACGCAGTATTTT. The encoded protein is CASSQDTTSTDTQYF.

The rearrangement links TRBV11-3 to TRBJ2-1; no firm D call. V lost 5 bases to trimming and J lost 8 bases, with 13 bases between them. CDR3 size: 13 residues. The germline CDR1 and CDR2 sequences are SGHNT and YENEEA. This CDR3 is CASSPLGVDEQFF. CDR3 bases: TGTGCCAGCAGCCCTCTTGGGGTTGATGAGCAGTTCTTC.

The gene calls are TRBV27 and TRBJ2-1; 12 bases line up with TRBD2. J lost 10 bases, V lost 1 base, and 5 bases had no gene match. The germline CDR1 and CDR2 sequences are MNHEY and SMNVEV (reference sequence). This CDR3 spans 15 amino acids. The CDR3: CASSLLMTSGGEQFF. The CDR3 DNA follows: TGTGCCAGCAGTTTATTGATGACTAGCGGGGGAGAGCAGTTCTTC.

This clone was seen just once. CDR3 in DNA: TGTGCCAGCAGCACCCTAGGGGGGAATGGGGGCGGGGGCTACACCTTC. Translation gives CASSTLGGNGGGGYTF. V and J are TRBV7-8 and TRBJ1-2, with D perhaps TRBD1 (6 bases). The germline V gene has CDR1 SGHVS and CDR2 FQNEAQ. The ends were cut back, 5 bases at V and 8 bases at J, with 24 bases in the middle. The CDR3 consists of 16 residues.

The chain joins TRBV27 to TRBJ1-2, with a tentative D call TRBD1 (5 bases). V dropped 4 bases and J dropped 6 bases, with 12 bases sitting between them. CDR3 length equals 13 residues. Germline CDR1 and CDR2: MNHEY and SMNVEV (reference sequence). CDR3 DNA: TGTGCCAGCAGTTCCTTTGGGGCAGATGGCTACACCTTC. Amino acid sequence: CASSSFGADGYTF.

This chain uses TRBV10-3 with TRBJ2-4; D perhaps matches TRBD1 (5 bases). The CDR3 totals 16 residues. V was shortened by 0 bases and J by 2 bases, with 11 bases between the two germline ends. Germline loops: CDR1 ENHRY, CDR2 SYGVKD. Here the CDR3 reads CAISESGRATKNIQYF. In DNA, the CDR3 is TGTGCCATCAGTGAGTCTGGCAGGGCGACCAAAAACATTCAGTACTTC.

The chain carries TRBV2 and TRBJ2-2; 7 positions match TRBD2. V lost 10 bases and J lost 2; bases outside the gene matches: 13. The germline V gene encodes CDR1 SNHLY and CDR2 FYNNEI. CDR3 size: 16 residues. CDR3 residues: CAIPVRGMENTGELFF. The DNA for the CDR3 is TGTGCCATCCCGGTGCGGGGGATGGAAAACACCGGGGAGCTGTTTTTT.

V and J are TRBV29-1 and TRBJ2-1; 7 bases map to TRBD2. Germline CDR1 reads SQVTM; CDR2 reads ANQGSEA. The CDR3 is 16 amino acids. Trimming removed 0 bases from V and 3 bases from J; junction bases left unmatched: 8. The CDR3 DNA reads TGCAGCGTTGAAGAGGGCGGGGGTCCCCACTACAATGAGCAGTTCTTC. Translating it yields CSVEEGGGPHYNEQFF.

This clone was picked up one time. The rearrangement uses TRBV28 and TRBJ1-2; D unclear. Germline V CDR1 and CDR2: MDHEN, SYDVKM. Trimming took off 1 base at V and 1 base at J, with 10 bases between the two ends. The CDR3 covers 15 residues. The CDR3: CASSLYLPINYGYTF. CDR3 in DNA: TGTGCCAGCAGTTTATACCTCCCGATTAACTATGGCTACACCTTC.

The V and J genes are TRBV7-9 and TRBJ2-7; D is possibly TRBD1 (6 bases). Germline CDR1 reads SEHNR; CDR2 reads FQNEAQ (reference sequence). The CDR3 consists of 16 residues. V dropped 4 bases and J dropped 5 bases, with 21 bases sitting between them. CDR3 in DNA: TGTGCCAGCAGCTCCTCCATGGGGGCGGCAACCCACGAGCAGTACTTC. It specifies CASSSSMGAATHEQYF.

This chain links TRBV2 with TRBJ2-5; possibly TRBD1 or TRBD2 for D (5 bases each). V was shortened by 8 bases and J by 1 base, with 14 bases between the two germline ends. CDR3 size: 14 residues. Germline values: CDR1 SNHLY, CDR2 FYNNEI. CDR3 nucleotide sequence: TGTGCCAGCCCGTTGTCGGGGCGCCAAGAGACCCAGTACTTC. Translating gives CASPLSGRQETQYF. Drawing the rest from reference TRBV2 and TRBJ2-5, the complete variable domain is EPEVTQTPSHQVTQMGQEVILRCVPISNHLYFYWYRQILGQKVEFLVSFYNNEISEKSEIFDDQFSVERPDGSNFTLKIRSTKLEDSAMYFCASPLSGRQETQYFGPGTRLLVL.

The genes are TRBV9 and TRBJ1-6; D perhaps matches TRBD1 (6 bases). The CDR3 runs to 15 residues. Germline V gene lookup returns CDR1 SGDLS and CDR2 YYNGEE. The V and J ends lost 0 bases and 3 bases respectively, with 7 bases between them. As DNA, the CDR3 is TGTGCCAGCAGCGTAGAAGGGGGCTATAATTCACCCCTCCACTTT. Its translation is CASSVEGGYNSPLHF.